A selection of T cell receptor beta chains follows, all from one sample in a study of blood T cell repertoires in COVID-19. Data came from immunoSEQ multiplex PCR; TCRdb stores just in-frame clones and leaves some out. The sample lists 490,000 or so clones, 80% to 90% occurring once. The sequenced sample consisted of PBMCs or T cells enriched from blood (not recorded which). These receptors were taken from a woman aged 55-69 years who had recovered from COVID-19. Both conserved end residues are part of each CDR3. A D gene is named only where the DNA matches it firmly. Clone size is not always given. Where it is, it says once, few, many or a class for expanded clones.

D: .
V: TRBV2
J: TRBJ2-2
size: .
CDR3: CASSNTANTGELFF
DNA: TGTGCCAGCAGTAACACAGCGAACACCGGGGAGCTGTTTTTT

D: .
V: TRBV6-1
J: TRBJ1-3
size: once
CDR3: CASSERGLGGNTIYF
DNA: TGTGCCAGCAGTGAAAGGGGATTGGGAGGAAACACCATATATTTT

D: .
V: TRBV3-1/TRBV3-2
J: TRBJ2-1
size: .
CDR3: CASTQGLWGEQFF
DNA: TGTGCCAGCACCCAGGGGCTCTGGGGTGAGCAGTTCTTC

D: .
V: TRBV7-2
J: TRBJ2-3
size: many
CDR3: CATWGAATDTQYF
DNA: TGTGCCACCTGGGGCGCAGCGACAGATACGCAGTATTTT

D: .
V: TRBV5-1
J: TRBJ2-3
size: once
CDR3: CASSLVAGDIGSTQYF
DNA: TGCGCCAGCAGCTTGGTGGCGGGGGACATCGGGTCGACGCAGTATTTT

D: .
V: TRBV27
J: TRBJ1-1
size: .
CDR3: CASNSRQLNTEAFF
DNA: TGTGCCAGCAACTCCCGACAGTTGAACACTGAAGCTTTCTTT

D: .
V: TRBV2
J: TRBJ1-4
size: .
CDR3: CASSDRGGEKLFF
DNA: TGTGCCAGCAGTGACAGGGGAGGGGAAAAACTGTTTTTT

D: .
V: TRBV28
J: TRBJ1-2
size: .
CDR3: CASSSTRQGYGYTF
DNA: TGTGCCAGCAGTTCGACCCGGCAGGGTTATGGCTACACCTTC

D: TRBD1
V: TRBV4-1
J: TRBJ1-4
size: few
CDR3: CASSQDTGQGNEKLFF
DNA: TGCGCCAGCAGCCAAGATACGGGACAGGGGAATGAAAAACTGTTTTTT

D: TRBD1
V: TRBV12-5
J: TRBJ1-5
size: once
CDR3: CASGPPGGSGQPQHF
DNA: TGTGCTAGTGGTCCTCCAGGGGGCTCTGGTCAGCCCCAGCATTTT

D: .
V: TRBV27
J: TRBJ1-5
size: .
CDR3: CASSIQGNSNQPQHF
DNA: TGTGCCAGCAGTATACAGGGTAATAGCAATCAGCCCCAGCATTTT

D: .
V: TRBV19
J: TRBJ2-2
size: .
CDR3: CASSTSKTNLGGELFF
DNA: TGTGCCAGTAGTACTTCTAAGACTAATCTAGGCGGGGAGCTGTTTTTT

D: TRBD1
V: TRBV7-9
J: TRBJ1-6
size: .
CDR3: CASSAGTGSSYNSPLHF
DNA: TGTGCCAGCAGCGCAGGGACAGGGAGCTCCTATAATTCACCCCTCCACTTT

D: TRBD1
V: TRBV6-5
J: TRBJ2-2
size: .
CDR3: CASRGQGAGELFF
DNA: TGTGCCAGCAGGGGACAGGGGGCCGGGGAGCTGTTTTTT

D: TRBD1
V: TRBV19
J: TRBJ2-1
size: .
CDR3: CASRGTVYNEQFF
DNA: TGTGCCAGTAGAGGGACAGTTTACAATGAGCAGTTCTTC

D: TRBD1
V: TRBV4-1
J: TRBJ2-5
size: .
CDR3: CASSQPGQGFETQYF
DNA: TGCGCCAGCAGCCAGCCGGGACAGGGCTTCGAGACCCAGTACTTC

D: TRBD2
V: TRBV24-1
J: TRBJ2-2
size: .
CDR3: CATAGGLDTGELFF
DNA: TGTGCCACCGCGGGGGGGTTGGACACCGGGGAGCTGTTTTTT

D: TRBD1
V: TRBV4-1
J: TRBJ1-4
size: .
CDR3: CASSQGTGDRKKLFF
DNA: TGCGCCAGCAGCCAAGGGACAGGGGATAGGAAAAAACTGTTTTTT

D: .
V: TRBV15
J: TRBJ1-6
size: .
CDR3: CATSGQVLGSPLHF
DNA: TGTGCCACCAGTGGGCAGGTACTGGGCTCACCCCTCCACTTT

D: .
V: TRBV27
J: TRBJ2-7
size: once
CDR3: CASSLQGPYEQYF
DNA: TGTGCCAGCAGTCTCCAGGGCCCCTACGAGCAGTACTTC